Listed below are T cell receptor beta chains from one sample, sequenced in a study of blood T cell repertoires in COVID-19. The data were produced by immunoSEQ multiplex PCR, yet TCRdb's version contains in-frame clones alone and is incomplete. The repertoire includes 30,000 to 35,000 clones, around four fifths of them detected once, and approximately 3.7% sits in the top ten. Source material: peripheral blood. These receptors were obtained from a man in his forties or fifties with acute or convalescent COVID-19. The CDR3 runs from the conserved cysteine through the conserved F or W. A D gene is named only where the DNA matches it firmly. Some rows have no size entry. The others give once, few or many, or a class for an expanded clone.

TRBD1 | TRBJ1-4 | NA | TRBV10-1 | TGCGCCAGCAGTGATGGGACAGGGGGAACGGCTAATGAAAAACTGTTTTTT | CASSDGTGGTANEKLFF
TRBD2 | TRBJ2-3 | NA | TRBV29-1 | TGCAGCGTTGCCGGGACTAGCGGGAGGGGAGGCACAGATACGCAGTATTTT | CSVAGTSGRGGTDTQYF
TRBD2 | TRBJ2-7 | NA | TRBV28 | TGTGCCAGCAGGGAGACTAGCGGGAGCTACGAGCAGTACTTC | CASRETSGSYEQYF
TRBD1 | TRBJ1-2 | NA | TRBV19 | TGTGCCAGTAGTCCTTCCGGGACAGGGGGCTTTGGCTACACCTTC | CASSPSGTGGFGYTF
NA | TRBJ2-3 | NA | TRBV12-3/TRBV12-4 | TGTGCCTCCAGGCGGGACAGCACAGATACGCAGTATTTT | CASRRDSTDTQYF
NA | TRBJ1-6 | NA | TRBV4-2 | TGTGCCAGCAGCCAAGAAGGAGGACATAATTCACCCCTCCACTTT | CASSQEGGHNSPLHF
TRBD1 | TRBJ2-6 | NA | TRBV19 | TGTGCCAGTAGTATTACTAGGACAGGAGATTACCTCTGGGCCAACGTCCTGACTTTC | CASSITRTGDYLWANVLTF
TRBD1 | TRBJ2-3 | NA | TRBV19 | TGTGCCAGTAGTCCAGACAGGGGGGCGAGGACAGATACGCAGTATTTT | CASSPDRGARTDTQYF
NA | TRBJ2-3 | NA | TRBV27 | TGTGCCAGCAGTTTATCGATAACTAGTGAGGATACGCAGTATTTT | CASSLSITSEDTQYF
TRBD1 | TRBJ1-6 | NA | TRBV3-1/TRBV3-2 | TGTGCCAGCCAGGGGACAGGGGGATCAAATAATTCACCCCTCCACTTT | CASQGTGGSNNSPLHF
TRBD2 | TRBJ2-7 | NA | TRBV19 | TGTGCCAGTAGGACCAGACTAGCGGCCTCCTACGAGCAGTACTTC | CASRTRLAASYEQYF
TRBD1 | TRBJ1-4 | NA | TRBV5-1 | TGCGCCAGCAGCTTGCTACCGGGACAGGCTAATGAAAAACTGTTTTTT | CASSLLPGQANEKLFF
NA | TRBJ1-5 | NA | TRBV3-1/TRBV3-2 | TGTGCCAGCAGCGCGTCTGACAGTAGCTATCAGCCCCAGCATTTT | CASSASDSSYQPQHF
NA | TRBJ2-7 | NA | TRBV5-1 | TGCGCCAGCAGCTTCGGCGGAGCCTACGAGCAGTACTTC | CASSFGGAYEQYF
NA | TRBJ1-5 | NA | TRBV10-3 | TGTGCCGCCCAGGCGGACAGCAGCAATCAGCCCCAGCATTTT | CAAQADSSNQPQHF
NA | TRBJ2-1 | NA | TRBV5-5 | TGTGCCAGCAGCTTGGAGCAGGGGTCCTACAATGAGCAGTTCTTC | CASSLEQGSYNEQFF
TRBD1 | TRBJ1-2 | few | TRBV10-3 | TGTGCCATCAGTGAGGCCGCCGGGACAGAAGGCTACACCTTC | CAISEAAGTEGYTF
NA | TRBJ2-1 | NA | TRBV18 | TGTGCCAGCTCACCGCGAGAGGACAGCGCTGAGCAGTTCTTC | CASSPREDSAEQFF
NA | TRBJ1-2 | NA | TRBV4-1 | TGCGCCAGCAGCCAAGTCTTCACGGGAGACTATGGCTACACCTTC | CASSQVFTGDYGYTF
TRBD1 | TRBJ2-7 | NA | TRBV7-8 | TGTGCCAGCAGCCACAGGGGTAGGTACGAGCAGTACTTC | CASSHRGRYEQYF
NA | TRBJ2-1 | NA | TRBV5-1 | TGCGCCAGCCTCGGGGAATACTACAATGAGCAGTTCTTC | CASLGEYYNEQFF
NA | TRBJ2-5 | NA | TRBV5-1 | TGCGCCAGCAGCCTGGGGACAACCGAGACCCAGTACTTC | CASSLGTTETQYF
TRBD1 | TRBJ1-2 | NA | TRBV14 | TGTGCCAGCAGCCAAGATGGACAGGCAAGCTATGGCTACACCTTC | CASSQDGQASYGYTF
NA | TRBJ1-4 | NA | TRBV6-5 | TGTGCCAGCAGCGTCACCAGGAACAATGAAAAACTGTTTTTT | CASSVTRNNEKLFF
NA | TRBJ2-3 | NA | TRBV6-6 | TGTGCCAGCAGTTACTCCGGAGATACGCAGTATTTT | CASSYSGDTQYF
TRBD1 | TRBJ2-7 | NA | TRBV4-1 | TGCGCCAGCAGCCAAGAAGGCTGGACAGGGGACTACGAGCAGTACTTC | CASSQEGWTGDYEQYF
TRBD2 | TRBJ2-1 | NA | TRBV7-3 | TGTGCCAGCAGCTTAGGTCGAGCGGGGCCCTACAATGAGCAGTTCTTC | CASSLGRAGPYNEQFF
NA | TRBJ1-5 | NA | TRBV7-8 | TGTGCCAGCAGCTCCCCGGTCCGGGGTCTTAGCAATCAGCCCCAGCATTTT | CASSSPVRGLSNQPQHF
NA | TRBJ2-3 | NA | TRBV23-1 | TGCGCCAGCAGTCGGAGGGTATCTAGCACAGATACGCAGTATTTT | CASSRRVSSTDTQYF
TRBD2 | TRBJ2-2 | NA | TRBV10-2 | TGCGCCAGTAGTGCCCTAGCGGGGGGGACCGGGGAGCTGTTTTTT | CASSALAGGTGELFF